This is a list of T cell receptor beta chains from one sample in a study of blood T cell repertoires in COVID-19. This table comes from immunoSEQ multiplex PCR, and its TCRdb copy is limited to in-frame clones, with some not included. Counted here are 120,000 to 150,000 clones, around 84% occurring once; the ten biggest clones make up 35% to 40%. The specimen sequenced was peripheral blood. The receptors originated from a human donor in a cohort sampled during active COVID-19. The CDR3 runs from the conserved cysteine through the conserved F or W. The D gene is left open where the match is weak. The size entry is marked missing in some rows and otherwise reads once, few, many or a size class.

D	J	V	size	CDR3	DNA
TRBD1	TRBJ1-6	TRBV7-3	NA	CASSIRQGDGSPLHF	TGTGCCAGCAGCATTCGACAGGGCGATGGGTCACCCCTCCACTTT
TRBD1	TRBJ2-5	TRBV5-3	NA	CARSGNGRGQHQETQYF	TGTGCCAGAAGCGGAAACGGAAGGGGACAGCACCAAGAGACCCAGTACTTC
TRBD1	TRBJ1-2	TRBV6-6	NA	CASSYSGTGESGYTF	TGTGCCAGCAGTTACTCCGGAACAGGGGAGTCCGGCTACACCTTC
NA	TRBJ2-2	TRBV19	NA	CASSAQGSTGELFF	TGTGCCAGTAGTGCACAGGGATCCACCGGGGAGCTGTTTTTT
TRBD1	TRBJ1-2	TRBV5-4	NA	CATQRQGNYGYTF	TGTGCCACGCAACGACAGGGAAACTATGGCTACACCTTC
NA	TRBJ2-7	TRBV4-2	NA	CASSQEGGAGNYEQYF	TGTGCCAGCAGCCAAGAAGGAGGGGCGGGGAACTACGAGCAGTACTTC
NA	TRBJ2-7	TRBV28	NA	CASLSNSYEQYF	TGTGCCAGCTTGTCCAACTCCTACGAGCAGTACTTC
TRBD1	TRBJ1-2	TRBV6-2/TRBV6-3	NA	CASSPRGQGALFTIYGYTF	TGTGCCAGCAGTCCCCGAGGACAGGGGGCGTTATTTACTATCTATGGCTACACCTTC
TRBD1	TRBJ1-5	TRBV11-2	NA	CASSLGTGGGQPQHF	TGTGCCAGCAGCTTAGGGACAGGGGGCGGACAGCCCCAGCATTTT
TRBD1	TRBJ2-2	TRBV27	NA	CASSSGQGVGELFF	TGTGCCAGCAGTTCTGGACAGGGGGTCGGGGAGCTGTTTTTT
NA	TRBJ1-1	TRBV30	NA	CAWTWGGSTEAFF	TGTGCCTGGACGTGGGGGGGATCCACTGAAGCTTTCTTT
NA	TRBJ1-1	TRBV9	NA	CASSVDVGAGNTEAFF	TGTGCCAGCAGCGTAGATGTGGGCGCGGGGAACACTGAAGCTTTCTTT
NA	TRBJ2-7	TRBV19	NA	CASSIGRAGYEQYF	TGTGCCAGTAGTATCGGCAGGGCCGGCTACGAGCAGTACTTC
NA	TRBJ1-5	TRBV24-1	NA	CATSERTRSQPQHF	TGTGCCACCAGTGAGCGGACTCGGTCTCAGCCCCAGCATTTT
NA	TRBJ2-7	TRBV7-2	NA	CASSSAGFSYEQYF	TGTGCCAGCAGCTCCGCGGGGTTCTCCTACGAGCAGTACTTC
NA	TRBJ2-7	TRBV6-5	NA	CASSSTESYEQYF	TGTGCCAGCAGTTCCACAGAGTCCTACGAGCAGTACTTC
TRBD2	TRBJ2-5	TRBV28	NA	CASSLPTSGGYQETQYF	TGTGCCAGCAGTTTACCGACTAGCGGGGGATACCAAGAGACCCAGTACTTC
TRBD1	TRBJ2-2	TRBV28	NA	CASSSPTGGTGELFF	TGTGCCAGCAGTTCCCCGACAGGGGGCACCGGGGAGCTGTTTTTT
NA	TRBJ2-2	TRBV7-9	NA	CASSLQGGLTGELFF	TGTGCCAGCAGCTTACAGGGAGGATTGACCGGGGAGCTGTTTTTT
NA	TRBJ1-2	TRBV6-2/TRBV6-3	once	CASSSWDNPNYGYTF	TGTGCCAGCAGTTCTTGGGACAACCCTAACTATGGCTACACCTTC
NA	TRBJ2-3	TRBV6-5	NA	CASSYRPTVQDTQYF	TGTGCCAGCAGTTACCGGCCGACAGTCCAAGATACGCAGTATTTT
NA	TRBJ2-7	TRBV6-2/TRBV6-3	NA	CASSPRRLSYEQYF	TGTGCCAGCAGTCCGCGACGACTCTCCTACGAGCAGTACTTC
NA	TRBJ1-2	TRBV4-3	few	CASSQGGGYTF	TGCGCCAGCAGCCAAGGAGGGGGCTACACCTTC
NA	TRBJ1-6	TRBV5-5	NA	CASSSWGGTYNSPLHF	TGTGCCAGCTCCTCCTGGGGGGGAACCTATAATTCACCCCTTCACTTT
NA	TRBJ2-7	TRBV6-2/TRBV6-3	NA	CASSYSTNEQYF	TGTGCCAGCAGTTACTCGACAAACGAGCAGTACTTC
TRBD1	TRBJ1-2	TRBV11-2	NA	CASSFGQGAYYGYTF	TGTGCCAGCAGCTTCGGACAGGGGGCTTACTATGGCTACACCTTC
NA	TRBJ1-5	TRBV6-1	few	CASSEAGGQAQPQHF	TGTGCCAGCAGTGAAGCGGGGGGTCAGGCTCAGCCCCAGCATTTT
NA	TRBJ2-1	TRBV29-1	NA	CSVLGSESSYNEQFF	TGCAGCGTCCTTGGTAGCGAGAGCTCCTACAATGAGCAGTTCTTC
NA	TRBJ1-2	TRBV21-1	once	CASRDRDYGYTF	TGTGCCTCCCGGGACAGGGATTATGGCTACACCTTC
TRBD1	TRBJ1-5	TRBV5-5	NA	CASGPYQGAQPQHF	TGTGCCAGCGGTCCTTACCAGGGGGCTCAGCCCCAGCATTTT
NA	TRBJ1-1	TRBV4-3	once	CASSQDGAPEVPEAFF	TGCGCCAGCAGCCAAGATGGTGCCCCCGAGGTACCTGAAGCTTTCTTT
NA	TRBJ1-5	TRBV4-3	once	CASSQDMGRAGQPQHF	TGCGCCAGCAGCCAAGATATGGGGAGGGCTGGCCAGCCCCAGCATTTT
NA	TRBJ1-2	TRBV4-3	NA	CASSGRASAGDGYTF	TGCGCCAGCAGCGGCCGGGCCTCCGCGGGCGATGGCTACACCTTC
NA	TRBJ2-2	TRBV7-6	NA	CASSLNEPGNTGELFF	TGTGCCAGCAGCTTAAATGAGCCGGGGAACACCGGGGAGCTGTTTTTT
NA	TRBJ1-3	TRBV5-1	NA	CASSLAGVPGNTIYF	TGCGCCAGCAGCTTGGCCGGAGTCCCGGGAAACACCATATATTTT
NA	TRBJ2-7	TRBV11-2	NA	CASSLEPGPTYEQYF	TGTGCCAGCAGCTTAGAACCTGGGCCGACCTACGAGCAGTACTTC
TRBD1	TRBJ1-6	TRBV9	NA	CASSVWDRGNSPLHF	TGTGCCAGCAGCGTATGGGACAGGGGAAATTCACCCCTCCACTTT
TRBD1	TRBJ1-2	TRBV6-5	NA	CASSLQGAVGYGYTF	TGTGCCAGCAGTCTCCAGGGGGCAGTAGGCTATGGCTACACCTTC
TRBD1	TRBJ2-5	TRBV27	NA	CASSFGTAKETQYF	TGTGCCAGCAGTTTCGGGACAGCGAAGGAGACCCAGTACTTC
TRBD2	TRBJ2-5	TRBV11-2	NA	CASSPFTGTSETQYF	TGTGCCAGCAGCCCTTTTACGGGGACTAGCGAGACCCAGTACTTC
TRBD1	TRBJ1-4	TRBV28	NA	CASRRQGTNEKLFF	TGTGCCAGCAGGAGACAGGGGACGAATGAAAAACTGTTTTTT
NA	TRBJ1-3	TRBV19	NA	CASTESGRRNTIYF	TGTGCCAGTACTGAGTCGGGGAGGCGAAACACCATATATTTT